Listed below are T cell receptor beta chains from one sample, sequenced in a study of OX40 agonist ivuxolimab in advanced cancers. Sequenced by immunoSEQ multiplex PCR; TCRdb stores in-frame clones only, minus some. Of 70,000 to 95,000 clones in the sample, around four fifths were seen once. The input for sequencing was CD4+ or CD8+ T cells sorted from blood, taken in a trial of the OX40 agonist ivuxolimab. These TCRs come from an adult with an advanced solid tumor such as melanoma, head and neck, liver or kidney cancer. The CDR3 runs from the conserved cysteine through the conserved F or W. A D gene is named only where the DNA matches it firmly. Where a row states a size, it is once, few, many or the class of an expanded clone; other rows omit it.

V	size	J	D	DNA	CDR3
TRBV7-9	-	TRBJ1-2	-	TGTGCCAGCAGCCCCGGGGACTATGGCTACACCTTC	CASSPGDYGYTF
TRBV5-1	-	TRBJ2-3	-	TGCGCCAGCAGCTTGGCAGGGGTTGGCACAGATACGCAGTATTTT	CASSLAGVGTDTQYF
TRBV9	once	TRBJ2-7	TRBD1	TGTGCCAGCAGCGTCTTTCCGGGACAGGGGTACGAGCAGTACTTC	CASSVFPGQGYEQYF
TRBV28	-	TRBJ1-5	-	TGTGCCAGCAGTTTAGCCAGGATTTTCAATCAGCCCCAGCATTTT	CASSLARIFNQPQHF
TRBV7-2	-	TRBJ2-7	-	TGTGCCAGCAGCCCGACCCCAGGGAAATACGAGCAGTACTTC	CASSPTPGKYEQYF
TRBV7-2	-	TRBJ2-3	-	TGTGCCAGCAGCCCGGGCCGCACAGATACGCAGTATTTT	CASSPGRTDTQYF
TRBV11-2	-	TRBJ2-7	-	TGTGCCAGCAGCTTAGATTTGGGGTTCGAGCAGTACTTC	CASSLDLGFEQYF
TRBV28	-	TRBJ1-5	TRBD1	TGTGCCAGCAGCCGGCGGACAGGGGTGGGCAATCAGCCCCAGCATTTT	CASSRRTGVGNQPQHF
TRBV29-1	once	TRBJ2-7	-	TGCAGCGTCCGAGAGCCCTACGAGCAGTACTTC	CSVREPYEQYF
TRBV5-1	-	TRBJ1-6	-	TGCGCCAGCAGCCTGCGACAGACGGATAATTCACCCCTCCACTTT	CASSLRQTDNSPLHF
TRBV6-5	-	TRBJ1-2	TRBD1	TGTGCCAGCAGAGGACAGGGGATGCCCTATGGCTACACCTTC	CASRGQGMPYGYTF
TRBV4-2	-	TRBJ2-2	-	TGTGCCAGCAGCCAAGCTCTAGACACCGGGGAGCTGTTTTTT	CASSQALDTGELFF
TRBV19	-	TRBJ1-1	TRBD1	TGTGCCAGTAGTCCGCCCTTTCACAGGGGGCGGAGTAGGAACACTGAAGCTTTCTTT	CASSPPFHRGRSRNTEAFF
TRBV6-1	few	TRBJ1-1	TRBD1	TGTGCCAGCAGTGGACAGGGGGGTACCCAAGCTTTCTTT	CASSGQGGTQAFF
TRBV7-2	few	TRBJ1-2	-	TGTGCCAGCAGCGCTCGGTTCTATGGCTACACCTTC	CASSARFYGYTF
TRBV11-2	-	TRBJ2-1	TRBD2	TGTGCCAGCAGCCAGAGCGGGAGATACAATGAGCAGTTCTTC	CASSQSGRYNEQFF
TRBV7-9	-	TRBJ1-4	TRBD1	TGTGCCAGCAGCCCGACAGGGGCCCTTAATGAAAAACTGTTTTTT	CASSPTGALNEKLFF
TRBV6-6	few	TRBJ2-7	TRBD2	TGTGCCAGCGGGGACAATAGCGGGGCCTACGAGCAGTACTTC	CASGDNSGAYEQYF
TRBV19	-	TRBJ1-5	TRBD1	TGTGCCAGTAGTCCGAGCAGACAGGGGAGGATGGGCAATCAGCCCCAGCATTTT	CASSPSRQGRMGNQPQHF
TRBV6-1	-	TRBJ1-1	TRBD1	TGTGCCAGCAGCGTACAGGGGGCGACGGCTGAAGCTTTCTTT	CASSVQGATAEAFF
TRBV9	-	TRBJ2-3	TRBD2	TGTGCCAGCAGCGCCCCCCCTAGCGGTAGCACAGATACGCAGTATTTT	CASSAPPSGSTDTQYF
TRBV28	few	TRBJ1-1	-	TGTGCCAGCAGCCCTTACGTCTTCGCCACCGCTAAGGGTGAAGCTTTCTTT	CASSPYVFATAKGEAFF
TRBV4-1	-	TRBJ1-4	TRBD1	TGCGCCAGCAGCCAGGGACAGGGTGTGGAAAAACTGTTTTTT	CASSQGQGVEKLFF